The 30 T cell receptor beta chains reported below all come from one sample, sequenced in a study of blood T cell repertoires in COVID-19. Sequencing was performed with immunoSEQ multiplex PCR; in TCRdb, only in-frame clones are kept and a portion is missing. The table includes about 400,000 clones, 87% detected once. Specimen: PBMCs or T cells enriched from blood (not recorded which). The receptor source for this set is a woman aged 45-65 years who had recovered from COVID-19.

The chain is built from TRBV5-1 and TRBJ1-1; 9 positions match TRBD1. V gave up 4 bases and J gave up 5 bases; unmatched junction bases: 9. Germline V gene sequence: CDR1 SGHRS, CDR2 YFSETQ. This CDR3 comprises 15 residues. In DNA form, the CDR3 reads TGCGCCAGCAGCCTTCGGACAGGGGAGCGTACTGAAGCTTTCTTT. Amino acids: CASSLRTGERTEAFF.

This clone was observed a handful of times. The chain joins TRBV3-1 (or the pseudogene TRBV3-2) to TRBJ1-3; D may be TRBD1 (6 bases). V lost 1 base, J lost 2 bases, and 18 bases lay in between. CDR3 size: 18 residues. Germline CDR1 LGHDT, CDR2 YNNKEL (reference sequence). Here the CDR3 DNA reads TGTGCCAGCAGCCAAGTTTTCAGGACAGACGAAACTGGAAACACCATATATTTT. Protein product: CASSQVFRTDETGNTIYF.

The chain recombines TRBV29-1 with TRBJ1-1; D gene unclear. Trimming cost V 3 bases and J 11 bases, with 10 bases left between them. CDR3 length: 10 amino acids. The germline CDR1 and CDR2 sequences are SQVTM and ANQGSEA. DNA of the CDR3: TGCAGCGTTGACGGGGTGCGCGCTTTCTTT. This gives the protein CSVDGVRAFF.

The CDR3 protein is CASRIAGQGTSGANVLTF. The CDR3 DNA reads TGCGCCAGTAGAATAGCGGGACAGGGTACGTCTGGGGCCAACGTCCTGACTTTC. This chain uses TRBV5-1 with TRBJ2-6, with D perhaps matching TRBD1 (9 bases). The CDR3 runs to 18 residues. Germline-derived CDR1 and CDR2 are SGHRS and YFSETQ. Trimming removed 8 bases from V and 1 base from J, with 22 bases in between.

This rearrangement joins TRBV3-1 (or the pseudogene TRBV3-2) to TRBJ1-1; D gene ambiguous. In germline, CDR1 is LGHDT, CDR2 YNNKEL (reference sequence). The CDR3 runs to 13 residues. V gave up 2 bases and J gave up 3 bases, with 7 bases separating them. The CDR3 sequence is CASSQLRDTEAFF. As DNA, the CDR3 is TGTGCCAGCAGCCAACTACGGGACACTGAAGCTTTCTTT.

Written as DNA, the CDR3 is TGTGCCAGCAGCGTACAGGGACAGGGGCTCGACGAGCAGTACTTC. Its translation: CASSVQGQGLDEQYF. The rearrangement links TRBV9 to TRBJ2-7; the match to TRBD1 covers 10 bases. J lost 5 bases, V lost 1 base, and 6 bases had no gene match. CDR1 and CDR2 from the germline V gene are SGDLS and YYNGEE. This CDR3 spans 15 amino acids.

In its sample, this clone was seen a few times. The J gene is TRBJ2-1, the V gene TRBV19; 10 bases are shared with TRBD1. The CDR3 runs 14 residues. The germline gives CDR1 LNHDA, CDR2 SQIVND (reference sequence). V was clipped by 6 bases and J by 4 bases; unmatched bases: 3. CDR3 sequence: CASRKDRGYNEQFF. As DNA, the CDR3 is TGTGCCAGTAGAAAGGACAGGGGGTACAATGAGCAGTTCTTC.

The chain carries TRBV6-5 and TRBJ2-2; TRBD2 is a possible D gene (5 bases). The germline CDR1 and CDR2 sequences are MNHEY and SVGAGI. CDR3 length equals 14 residues. Trimming removed 7 bases at V and 6 bases at J, with 15 bases between. In DNA form, the CDR3 reads TGTGCCAGCATTCTGAGCAACGGGGCCGGGGAGCTGTTTTTT. Translating gives CASILSNGAGELFF.

This rearrangement joins TRBV2 to TRBJ1-4; 9 bases align to TRBD1. The V and J ends lost 8 bases and 8 bases, in that order; junction bases with no gene match: 12. The germline V gene has CDR1 SNHLY and CDR2 FYNNEI. The CDR3 totals 15 residues. The CDR3 DNA reads TGTGCCAGCTTGAGACAGGGGGGAGTAGCAGAAAAACTGTTTTTT. It yields the protein CASLRQGGVAEKLFF.

The chain recombines TRBV4-1 with TRBJ2-7; no firm D call. The CDR3 is 15 residues long. CDR1 is MGHRA, CDR2 YSYEKL, per germline. Trimming left V 0 bases short and J 2 bases short, with 11 bases between. The CDR3 DNA reads TGCGCCAGCAGCCAAGATGAATCAGTCCCCTACGAGCAGTACTTC. It encodes CASSQDESVPYEQYF.

The genes are TRBV30 and TRBJ1-3, with D uncertain. The CDR3 is 12 amino acids. Trimming took off 5 bases at V and 0 bases at J, with 5 bases between the two ends. The germline gives CDR1 GTSNPN, CDR2 SVGIG (reference sequence). The CDR3 reads CAWHSSGNTIYF. CDR3 sequence (DNA): TGTGCCTGGCACAGCTCTGGAAACACCATATATTTT.

The rearrangement links TRBV13 to TRBJ2-7; D may be TRBD1 (5 bases). Looked up from germline, CDR1 is PRHDT and CDR2 is FYEKMQ (reference sequence). The CDR3 totals 15 residues. V lost 2 bases, J lost 3 bases, and 14 bases lay in between. This chain's CDR3 is CASSLSVRQFYEQYF. The CDR3 DNA follows: TGTGCCAGCAGCTTATCGGTTCGACAGTTCTACGAGCAGTACTTC.

The chain has TRBV7-9 and TRBJ1-1; D is perhaps TRBD1 (5 bases). With 3 bases removed from V and 4 bases from J, the gap between germline ends came to 15 bases. The germline V gene has CDR1 SEHNR and CDR2 FQNEAQ (reference sequence). There are 15 residues in the CDR3. CDR3 loop: CASSLAGRSGTEAFF. The CDR3 DNA reads as TGTGCCAGCAGCTTGGCGGGACGTAGTGGCACTGAAGCTTTCTTT.

The CDR3 loop reads CASVRDSGLYEQYF. The CDR3 bases are TGTGCCAGCGTCAGGGATAGCGGCCTCTACGAGCAGTACTTC. The chain combines TRBV2 with TRBJ2-7; D may be TRBD2 (6 bases). The CDR3 is 14 residues long. V was pared by 8 bases and J by 3 bases, with 17 bases between. Germline CDR1 reads SNHLY; CDR2 reads FYNNEI.

V is TRBV19 and J is TRBJ2-3; 9 nucleotides line up with TRBD2. Germline values: CDR1 LNHDA, CDR2 SQIVND (reference sequence). This CDR3 is 15 amino acids long. V shed 5 bases, J shed 3 bases, and the junction held 6 bases outside the gene matches. DNA for the CDR3: TGTGCCAGTAGTCCGCGCGGGGGGGGGACAGATACGCAGTATTTT. Protein sequence: CASSPRGGGTDTQYF.

V is TRBV7-9 and J is TRBJ1-4; weak D call: TRBD1 (5 bases). V was clipped by 5 bases and J by 8 bases, with 12 bases between them. CDR3 length: 13 amino acids. The germline V gene has CDR1 SEHNR and CDR2 FQNEAQ (reference sequence). CDR3 loop: CASSPSGGEKLFF. The CDR3 DNA reads TGTGCCAGCAGCCCATCCGGGGGAGAAAAACTGTTTTTT.

The CDR3 spells CASSDRDAMGYTF. The CDR3 coding sequence is TGTGCCAGCAGCGACAGGGACGCTATGGGCTACACCTTC. The genes are TRBV4-2 and TRBJ1-2; 7 bases align to TRBD1. J was trimmed by 8 bases and V by 5 bases; bases with no gene match: 8. Germline CDR1 reads LGHNA; CDR2 reads YNFKEQ. The CDR3 sequence is 13 residues long.

The chain employs TRBV15 and TRBJ1-1; tentatively, D is TRBD1 (5 bases). Germline assignment: CDR1 LNHNV and CDR2 YYDKDF (reference sequence). Trimming removed 5 bases at V and 3 bases at J, with 13 bases between. The CDR3 loop spans 14 amino acids. DNA for the CDR3: TGTGCCACCAGCCCCCGGGGGTATGACACTGAAGCTTTCTTT. It encodes CATSPRGYDTEAFF.

This chain uses TRBV7-2 with TRBJ2-5; D might be TRBD2 (5 bases). Germline CDR1 is SGHTA and CDR2 is FQGNSA. This CDR3 spans 14 amino acids. Between the trimmed V and J ends, which lost 1 base and 5 bases, there was a span of 11 bases. CDR3 DNA: TGTGCCAGCAGCTTAGGCCTAGCTCCCGAGACCCAGTACTTC. Translation: CASSLGLAPETQYF.

This clone was seen just once. The V and J genes are TRBV20-1 and TRBJ2-3; TRBD2 is a possible D gene (5 bases). V dropped 3 bases and J dropped 9 bases, with 10 bases sitting between them. CDR1 and CDR2 from the germline V gene are DFQATT and SNEGSKA (reference sequence). The CDR3 covers 11 residues. The DNA for the CDR3 is TGCAGTGCTAGTGAGGGCACCACGCAGTATTTT. Amino acids: CSASEGTTQYF.

This clone has more than one count but fewer than ten. V gene TRBV5-1 combines with J gene TRBJ2-2, with 8 nucleotides matching TRBD2. The CDR3 consists of 16 residues. The germline V gene has CDR1 SGHRS and CDR2 YFSETQ. V lost 4 bases to trimming and J lost 5 bases; unmatched junction nucleotides: 10. CDR3: CASSPPGIAGTGELFF. As DNA, the CDR3 is TGCGCCAGCAGCCCCCCAGGGATAGCGGGGACCGGGGAGCTGTTTTTT.

The CDR3 DNA follows: TGTGCCAGCTCACCACGGCTACAGGTCAACTACGAGCAGTACTTC. It translates to CASSPRLQVNYEQYF. J is TRBJ2-7 and V is TRBV18; perhaps TRBD1 as D (5 bases). The CDR3 loop spans 15 amino acids. V dropped 1 base and J dropped 3 bases, with 13 bases sitting between them. Germline V gives CDR1 KGHSH, CDR2 LQKENI.

The V call is TRBV4-1, the J call TRBJ1-2; 10 positions agree with TRBD1. V was clipped by 5 bases and J by 4 bases; unmatched bases: 7. Germline-derived CDR1 and CDR2 are MGHRA and YSYEKL. This CDR3 region has 15 residues. The CDR3 nucleotides read TGCGCCAGCAGCGCACCGGGACAGGGGACCTATGGCTACACCTTC. The encoded protein is CASSAPGQGTYGYTF.

This chain links TRBV6-5 with TRBJ1-2; TRBD1 agrees at 7 bases. V lost 5 bases to trimming and J lost 6 bases; unmatched junction nucleotides: 6. Germline assignment: CDR1 MNHEY and CDR2 SVGAGI. This CDR3 contains 13 residues. DNA of the CDR3: TGTGCCAGCAGTCCCGGGACAGCCCATGGCTACACCTTC. Protein product: CASSPGTAHGYTF.

V usage is TRBV28 and J usage is TRBJ1-5; D may be TRBD1 (6 bases). This CDR3 has 12 residues. The germline V gene has CDR1 MDHEN and CDR2 SYDVKM. V gave up 5 bases and J gave up 6 bases, with 8 bases separating them. The CDR3 loop reads CASSVGAQPQHF. The CDR3 DNA sequence: TGTGCCAGCAGTGTGGGGGCTCAGCCCCAGCATTTT.

The chain links TRBV9 to TRBJ2-7; TRBD2 is a possible D gene (7 bases). V gave up 3 bases and J gave up 1 base, with 14 bases separating them. The CDR3 extends over 15 amino acids. CDR1 is SGDLS, CDR2 YYNGEE, per germline. The CDR3, as DNA: TGTGCCAGCAGCGGCTCCGGGGGGCCGTCCTACGAGCAGTACTTC. Protein product: CASSGSGGPSYEQYF.

The CDR3 spells CASSLEEGYTQYF. The CDR3 bases are TGTGCCAGCAGCTTAGAGGAGGGCTATACGCAGTATTTT. The chain recombines TRBV11-3 with TRBJ2-3; possible D gene TRBD2, 6 bases. The CDR3 is 13 amino acids. The ends were cut back, 0 bases at V and 7 bases at J, with 8 bases in the middle. CDR1 and CDR2 from the germline V gene are SGHNT and YENEEA.

The chain employs TRBV7-9 and TRBJ1-2; D is undetermined. The CDR3 is 13 residues long. Germline V gives CDR1 SEHNR, CDR2 FQNEAQ (reference sequence). Trimming pared 3 bases from V and 6 bases from J, leaving 11 bases between. The CDR3 sequence is CASSFTVSDGYTF. The CDR3 DNA sequence: TGTGCCAGCAGCTTCACGGTTTCGGATGGCTACACCTTC.

The chain carries TRBV13 and TRBJ1-1, with D possibly TRBD1 on 5 matching bases. This CDR3 has 14 residues. V lost 7 bases to trimming and J lost 0 bases, with 12 bases between them. Germline loops: CDR1 PRHDT, CDR2 FYEKMQ (reference sequence). The CDR3 bases are TGTGCCAGCACCGCGGGGCCCCTGAACACTGAAGCTTTCTTT. It codes for CASTAGPLNTEAFF.

V gene TRBV10-1 combines with J gene TRBJ2-1, with 9 positions matching TRBD1. The CDR3 is 14 residues long. With 6 bases clipped from V and 10 bases from J, the junction kept 10 bases outside the gene matches. Germline CDR1 is WNHNN and CDR2 is SYGVQD (reference sequence). The CDR3 loop is CASRLLTGGNEQFF. Here the CDR3 DNA reads TGCGCCAGCAGACTGTTGACAGGGGGTAACGAGCAGTTCTTC.